These 11 T cell receptor beta chains share one sample of origin, sequenced in a study of beta chain features in type 1 diabetes. TCRB transcripts that were expressed got sequenced, as all of the isolated RNA had been reverse transcribed. Profiled with immunoSEQ multiplex PCR; TCRdb holds only in-frame clones, not every one. The sample includes tens of thousands of clones, approximately 49% of them seen just once. The sequenced sample consisted of central memory CD4+ T cells from blood. The source is a woman aged 18-35 years in good health.

The rearrangement links TRBV18 to TRBJ2-1; 9 bases are a match to TRBD2. CDR1 is KGHSH and CDR2 is LQKENI in the germline V gene. CDR3 size: 17 residues. V shed 3 bases and J 8 bases; nucleotides not matched to a gene: 14. CDR3 in amino acids: CASSPTYLAGSVDEQFF. The DNA for the CDR3 is TGTGCCAGCTCACCCACCTACCTAGCGGGATCTGTTGATGAGCAGTTCTTC.

The V and J genes are TRBV5-1 and TRBJ1-5; 7 nucleotides match TRBD1. The CDR3 runs to 15 residues. Germline assignment: CDR1 SGHRS and CDR2 YFSETQ. The trim removed 4 bases at V and 1 base at J, leaving 5 bases unmatched. CDR3 sequence reads: CASSEGTESNQPQHF. The CDR3 DNA follows: TGCGCCAGCAGCGAAGGGACAGAGAGCAATCAGCCCCAGCATTTT.

This clone showed up just a few times. CDR3 DNA sequence: TGCGCCAGCAGCTGGGACAGGATGGATGAAAAACTGTTTTTT. The encoded protein is CASSWDRMDEKLFF. This chain uses TRBV5-1 with TRBJ1-4; 8 bases line up with TRBD1. Germline loops: CDR1 SGHRS, CDR2 YFSETQ. V lost 3 bases and J lost 6; bases outside the gene matches: 4. The CDR3 runs to 14 residues.

This clone was counted once. The rearrangement joins TRBV7-6 to TRBJ2-5, with 11 positions matching TRBD2. The CDR3 sequence is 14 residues long. V was clipped by 5 bases and J by 4 bases; unmatched bases: 3. CDR1 is SGHVS and CDR2 is FNYEAQ in the germline V gene. The CDR3 sequence: CASSLGLAGETQYF. The CDR3 nucleotides read TGTGCCAGCAGCCTTGGACTAGCGGGAGAGACCCAGTACTTC.

This clone was observed a handful of times. The chain carries TRBV10-2 and TRBJ1-1; maybe TRBD1 (6 bases). Germline CDR1 reads WSHSY; CDR2 reads SAAADI. Trimming pared 5 bases from V and 1 base from J, leaving 17 bases between. The CDR3 sequence is 16 residues long. The CDR3: CASSTTWGGGNTEAFF. The CDR3 DNA is TGCGCCAGCAGTACTACCTGGGGGGGCGGGAACACTGAAGCTTTCTTT.

This clone was counted a single time. The rearrangement links TRBV30 to TRBJ1-2; D unresolved. The CDR3 contains 13 residues. CDR1 and CDR2 from the germline V gene are GTSNPN and SVGIG (reference sequence). Trimming pared 0 bases from V and 6 bases from J, leaving 11 bases between. The CDR3: CAWSVNRRDGYTF. CDR3 nucleotide sequence: TGTGCCTGGAGTGTAAACCGGCGGGATGGCTACACCTTC.

The gene calls are TRBV2 and TRBJ2-2; TRBD2 matches 10 bases. Trimming took 8 bases from V and 8 from J; bases not matched to a gene: 11. The CDR3 has 15 residues. In germline, CDR1 is SNHLY, CDR2 FYNNEI. The CDR3 sequence: CASGGSGGAPGELFF. Here the CDR3 DNA reads TGTGCCAGCGGGGGAAGCGGGGGGGCTCCTGGGGAGCTGTTTTTT.

The chain recombines TRBV25-1 with TRBJ2-3, with D perhaps TRBD1 (5 bases). This CDR3 region has 12 residues. Germline V lookup: CDR1 MGHDK, CDR2 SYGVNS. V was trimmed by 7 bases and J by 1 base, leaving 6 bases between them. DNA of the CDR3: TGTGCCAGCACCAGGGGCACAGATACGCAGTATTTT. It specifies CASTRGTDTQYF.

J is TRBJ2-1 and V is TRBV5-4, with D unclear. The V gene's germline CDR1 is SGHNT and CDR2 YYREEE (reference sequence). V was pared by 0 bases and J by 6 bases, with 7 bases between. This CDR3 region has 13 residues. In DNA form, the CDR3 reads TGTGCCAGCAGCTTGGGCTCTAGCAATGAGCAGTTCTTC. This translates into CASSLGSSNEQFF. Looking up the rest from reference TRBV5-4 and TRBJ2-1 gives the full variable domain: ETGVTQSPTHLIKTRGQQVTLRCSSQSGHNTVSWYQQALGQGPQFIFQYYREEENGRGNFPPRFSGLQFPNYSSELNVNALELDDSALYLCASSLGSSNEQFFGPGTRLTVL.

This clone was counted between two and nine times. The CDR3 spells CSVAGGAYEQYF. The CDR3 DNA reads TGCAGCGTTGCGGGCGGGGCCTACGAGCAGTACTTC. The chain combines TRBV29-1 with TRBJ2-7; TRBD2 might be the D (6 bases). CDR3 length: 12 amino acids. CDR1 and CDR2 (germline): SQVTM, ANQGSEA. Between the trimmed V and J ends, which lost 4 bases and 2 bases, there was a span of 9 bases.

In its sample, this clone was seen many times. This chain uses TRBV5-6 with TRBJ2-6; D is undetermined. CDR1 is SGHDT and CDR2 is YYEEEE in the germline V gene. The CDR3 is 15 amino acids. V was trimmed by 1 base and J by 2 bases, leaving 7 bases between them. The CDR3 bases are TGTGCCAGCAGCTTGTCTGGAGCTGGGGCCAACGTCCTGACTTTC. Translation gives CASSLSGAGANVLTF. The full variable domain, completed using reference TRBV5-6 and TRBJ2-6, is DAGVTQSPTHLIKTRGQQVTLRCSPKSGHDTVSWYQQALGQGPQFIFQYYEEEERQRGNFPDRFSGHQFPNYSSELNVNALLLGDSALYLCASSLSGAGANVLTFGAGSRLTVL.